This T cell receptor beta chain was sequenced for a study of blood T cell repertoires in COVID-19. The wider study: In each case, the material was cDNA or gDNA derived from T cells, B-cell-depleted T cells, or PBMCs.

V was clipped by 3 bases and J by 7 bases; unmatched bases: 13. The CDR3 is made up of 16 amino acids. Germline V gene data show CDR1 as SGDLS and CDR2 as YYNGEE. Original data processing: How many nucleated cells were present was estimated from reference gene primer amplification. Assay used: immunoSEQ multiplex PCR; TCRdb lists only in-frame clones, some missing. The V and J calls and clone size come from that table; D and trimming were worked out from the DNA. Of about 250,000 clones in the sample, roughly 85% were seen once. V usage is TRBV9 and J usage is TRBJ1-2, with 9 bases that match TRBD1. The sequenced sample was peripheral blood. The receptor was derived from a man younger than 35 with active or convalescent COVID-19. CDR3 bases: TGTGCCAGCAGCGGGTCCACCGGGACAGGGAAAATTGGCTACACCTTC. Its translation is CASSGSTGTGKIGYTF.